These 14 T cell receptor beta chains originate from one sample sequenced in a study of beta chain features in type 1 diabetes. Regarding the study as a whole: Type 1 diabetes patients had moderately but significantly shorter TCRB CDR3s in all four CD4+ subsets.

Their cognate antigens are unknown. All of the isolated RNA was reverse transcribed, so expressed TCRB transcripts were sequenced. Profiling relied on immunoSEQ multiplex PCR, and the TCRdb table lists in-frame clones only, not all of them. The repertoire includes 300,000 or so clones, around 9.3% of them detected once, and 1% sits in the top ten. Sequencing was carried out using central memory CD4+ T cells from blood. The receptors originated from a young man with type 1 diabetes.

The genes are TRBV7-2 and TRBJ2-4; 7 positions agree with TRBD1. CDR1 is SGHTA, CDR2 FQGNSA, per germline. V dropped 4 bases and J dropped 1; count of bases not matched to a gene: 4. The length of the CDR3 is 15 residues. The CDR3: CASSYATGAKNIQYF. CDR3 sequence (DNA): TGTGCCAGCAGCTACGCGACAGGGGCCAAAAACATTCAGTACTTC.

In its sample, this clone was seen a few times. The junction differs from germline at one of its ends, possibly a read error. This chain connects TRBV7-7 to TRBJ2-5; TRBD1 aligns across 7 bases. The CDR3 length is 13 residues. Per the germline V gene, CDR1 is SSHAT and CDR2 is FNYEAQ (reference sequence). The CDR3 coding sequence is TGTGCTAGCAGTCGACAGGGCCAAGAGACCCAGTACTTC. It yields the protein CASSRQGQETQYF.

The gene calls are TRBV4-3 and TRBJ2-3; a possible D gene is TRBD2 (5 bases). The CDR3 consists of 14 residues. Trimming left V 0 bases short and J 6 bases short, with 10 bases between. From germline, CDR1 is LGHNA and CDR2 YSLEER. The CDR3 is CASSQERVGDTQYF. CDR3 in DNA: TGCGCCAGCAGCCAAGAGCGGGTAGGGGATACGCAGTATTTT.

In this sample, this clone turned up a few times. The chain uses TRBV7-9 and TRBJ1-1; the D gene is possibly TRBD1 (6 bases). Germline V gene sequence: CDR1 SEHNR, CDR2 FQNEAQ (reference sequence). The ends were cut back, 4 bases at V and 3 bases at J, with 9 bases in the middle. The CDR3 covers 13 residues. The CDR3 region has the DNA TGTGCCAGCAGCTCACAGGGTTACACTGAAGCTTTCTTT. Its protein product is CASSSQGYTEAFF.

This clone was seen only a few times. This chain links TRBV5-1 with TRBJ2-3; no clear D. CDR1 and CDR2 from the germline V gene are SGHRS and YFSETQ. V lost 4 bases, J lost 7 bases, and 10 bases lay in between. CDR3 size: 12 residues. CDR3 loop: CASSPQGNTQYF. DNA for the CDR3: TGCGCCAGCAGCCCCCAAGGGAATACGCAGTATTTT.

This clone occurred a few times. This chain connects TRBV7-2 to TRBJ2-3; 8 bases agree with TRBD2. With V trimmed by 2 bases and J by 3 bases, 4 bases remained unmatched. The length of the CDR3 is 15 residues. Germline assignment: CDR1 SGHTA and CDR2 FQGNSA. CDR3 DNA: TGTGCCAGCAGCTTACAGCGGGGGTTTACAGATACGCAGTATTTT. It codes for CASSLQRGFTDTQYF.

The chain combines TRBV6-6 with TRBJ2-3; D not certain. The CDR3 consists of 15 residues. The germline CDR1 and CDR2 sequences are MNHNY and SVGAGI (reference sequence). The V and J ends lost 2 bases and 1 base respectively, with 10 bases between them. The CDR3 DNA follows: TGTGCCAGCAGTTACGAGGCCAGCCGCACAGATACGCAGTATTTT. Residues: CASSYEASRTDTQYF.

This clone was detected a few times. The chain combines TRBV6-5 with TRBJ2-5, with D possibly being TRBD2 (6 bases). Trimming removed 0 bases from V and 0 bases from J, with 8 bases in between. The CDR3 runs to 15 residues. In germline, CDR1 is MNHEY, CDR2 SVGAGI. The CDR3 region has the DNA TGTGCCAGCAGTTACTCCTTAGCGGACCAAGAGACCCAGTACTTC. Residues: CASSYSLADQETQYF.

CDR3 protein: CASSFTAHSGQGYEQYF. The CDR3 DNA reads TGCGCCAGCAGCTTCACCGCCCACTCGGGACAGGGGTACGAGCAGTACTTC. The chain employs TRBV5-1 and TRBJ2-7; 10 nucleotides match TRBD1. The CDR3 length is 17 residues. The germline gives CDR1 SGHRS, CDR2 YFSETQ. The junction had 12 bases not matched to a gene; V was cut back by 2 bases and J by 4 bases.

The V call is TRBV11-2, the J call TRBJ2-7, with 10 bases identical to TRBD2. The CDR3 runs 15 residues. The germline CDR1 and CDR2 sequences are SGHAT and FQNNGV. Trimming at V came to 5 bases and at J to 3 bases, leaving 7 bases not matched to a gene. The CDR3 spells CASSETSGDHYEQYF. In nucleotides, the CDR3 is TGTGCCAGCAGCGAAACTAGCGGGGACCACTACGAGCAGTACTTC. Filled out from reference TRBV11-2 and TRBJ2-7, the complete variable domain reads EAGVAQSPRYKIIEKRQSVAFWCNPISGHATLYWYQQILGQGPKLLIQFQNNGVVDDSQLPKDRFSAERLKGVDSTLKIQPAKLEDSAVYLCASSETSGDHYEQYFGPGTRLTVT.

This clone was seen only a few times. The chain links TRBV29-1 to TRBJ2-7, with D possibly being TRBD1 (5 bases). The CDR3 sequence is 12 residues long. Germline lookup yields CDR1 SQVTM and CDR2 ANQGSEA. Deletions cut 4 bases from V and 6 bases from J, with 13 bases between. CDR3: CSVGAGLGEQYF. The CDR3 DNA sequence: TGCAGCGTTGGGGCAGGGCTAGGCGAGCAGTACTTC.

As concerns this clone: Other DNA sequences from this sample encode an identical CDR3 as well. The V and J genes are TRBV19 and TRBJ1-2, with D possibly being TRBD1 (5 bases). Germline V CDR1 and CDR2: LNHDA, SQIVND (reference sequence). The CDR3 covers 13 residues. V was trimmed by 7 bases and J by 1 base, leaving 10 bases between them. The CDR3 nucleotides are TGTGCCAGTACCCGGGGGGTTAACTATGGCTACACCTTC. Residues: CASTRGVNYGYTF.

This clone was seen more than once but under ten times. The chain carries TRBV4-1 and TRBJ1-5; 9 nucleotides align to TRBD1. Germline CDR1 and CDR2: MGHRA and YSYEKL. This CDR3 is built from 15 residues. The ends lost 6 bases at V and 7 bases at J; junction bases unmatched: 10. The CDR3 loop is CASREGTGTSQPQHF. CDR3 DNA sequence: TGCGCCAGCAGGGAAGGGACAGGGACGAGCCAGCCCCAGCATTTT.

This clone was detected ten times or more. This chain uses TRBV19 with TRBJ2-4; weak D call: TRBD1 (6 bases). V was pared by 5 bases and J by 8 bases, with 10 bases between. In germline, CDR1 is LNHDA, CDR2 SQIVND (reference sequence). The CDR3 spans 12 residues. The CDR3, as DNA: TGTGCCAGTAGTGAACAGGGCTACATTCAGTACTTC. As protein: CASSEQGYIQYF.